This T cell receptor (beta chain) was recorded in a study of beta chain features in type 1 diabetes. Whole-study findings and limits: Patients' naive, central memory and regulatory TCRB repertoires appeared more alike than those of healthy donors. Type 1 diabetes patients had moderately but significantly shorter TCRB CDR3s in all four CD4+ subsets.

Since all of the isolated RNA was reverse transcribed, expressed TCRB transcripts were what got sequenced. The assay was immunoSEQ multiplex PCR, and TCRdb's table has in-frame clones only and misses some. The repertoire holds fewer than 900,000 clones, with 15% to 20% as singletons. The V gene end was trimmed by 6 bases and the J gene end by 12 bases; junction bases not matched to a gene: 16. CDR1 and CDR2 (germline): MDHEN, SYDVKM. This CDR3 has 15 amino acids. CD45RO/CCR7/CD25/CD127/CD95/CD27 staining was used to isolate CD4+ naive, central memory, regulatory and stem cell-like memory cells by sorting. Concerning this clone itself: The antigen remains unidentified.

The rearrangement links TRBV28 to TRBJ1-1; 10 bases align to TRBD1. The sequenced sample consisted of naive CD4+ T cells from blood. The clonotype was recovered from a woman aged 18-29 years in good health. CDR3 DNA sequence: TGTGCCAGCAGGGCCGGGACAGGGGTCCCGGCAGGGACTTTCTTT. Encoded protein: CASRAGTGVPAGTFF. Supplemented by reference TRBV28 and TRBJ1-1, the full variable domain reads DVKVTQSSRYLVKRTGEKVFLECVQDMDHENMFWYRQDPGLGLRLIYFSYDVKMKEKGDIPEGYSVSREKKERFSLILESASTNQTSMYLCASRAGTGVPAGTFFGQGTRLTVV.